This is a list of T cell receptor beta chains from one sample in a study of OX40 agonist ivuxolimab in advanced cancers. Sequenced by immunoSEQ multiplex PCR; TCRdb stores in-frame clones only, minus some. The repertoire has roughly 60,000 clones, about 85% of them found once; the top ten carry under 3%. Sequenced here: CD4+ or CD8+ T cells sorted from blood, sampled in a trial of the OX40 agonist ivuxolimab. The receptor source for this set is an adult with an advanced solid tumor such as melanoma, head and neck, liver or kidney cancer. Both conserved end residues are part of each CDR3. A D gene is named only where the DNA matches it firmly. Not all rows give a size; the values are once, few, many and, for expanded clones, a class.

d_call,v_call,j_call,clone_size,cdr3_aa,cdr3_nt
TRBD2,TRBV10-2,TRBJ2-3,few,CASSDLGLAGDETDTQYF,TGCGCCAGCAGTGACTTGGGACTAGCGGGAGATGAGACAGATACGCAGTATTTT
-,TRBV15,TRBJ1-5,-,CATSRDGRGSNQPQHF,TGTGCCACCAGCAGAGATGGCAGGGGCAGCAATCAGCCCCAGCATTTT
-,TRBV28,TRBJ2-7,-,CASLGVREQYF,TGTGCCAGCCTGGGGGTGAGAGAGCAGTACTTC
-,TRBV19,TRBJ2-1,few,CASRADESYNEQFF,TGTGCCAGTAGGGCAGACGAATCCTACAATGAGCAGTTCTTC
TRBD1,TRBV4-2,TRBJ1-1,-,CASSQDRAYANTEAFF,TGTGCCAGCAGCCAGGACAGGGCTTATGCGAACACTGAAGCTTTCTTT
-,TRBV30,TRBJ2-7,-,CAWSVRSGAPREQYF,TGTGCCTGGAGTGTAAGGTCAGGGGCCCCTCGGGAGCAGTACTTC
-,TRBV19,TRBJ1-3,once,CATRDTSFTIYF,TGTGCCACCCGGGACACCTCTTTCACCATATATTTT
-,TRBV18,TRBJ1-1,-,CASSEAGADTEAFF,TGTGCCAGCTCAGAAGCGGGGGCTGACACTGAAGCTTTCTTT
-,TRBV7-2,TRBJ1-1,-,CASSPSPWRTEPRSTEAFF,TGTGCCAGCAGCCCGAGCCCCTGGCGGACCGAACCAAGGAGCACTGAAGCTTTCTTT
TRBD1,TRBV4-1,TRBJ2-4,-,CATLGWFRTTGSKKNIQYF,TGCGCCACTCTTGGGTGGTTCCGGACGACAGGGTCTAAGAAAAACATTCAGTACTTC
TRBD1,TRBV4-2,TRBJ1-5,-,CASSQTGANQPQHF,TGTGCCAGCAGCCAAACAGGGGCAAATCAGCCCCAGCATTTT
-,TRBV27,TRBJ2-1,-,CASSLAGSYNEQFF,TGTGCCAGCAGTTTAGCCGGATCCTACAATGAGCAGTTCTTC
TRBD1,TRBV6-5,TRBJ1-3,-,CASSSTGGSGNTIYF,TGTGCCAGCAGTTCCACAGGGGGCTCTGGAAACACCATATATTTT
TRBD2,TRBV6-1,TRBJ2-3,-,CASSGGWGTDTQYF,TGTGCCAGCTCGGGGGGTTGGGGCACAGATACGCAGTATTTT
-,TRBV7-2,TRBJ2-5,-,CASSLVGRGETQYF,TGTGCCAGCAGCTTAGTGGGGCGTGGGGAGACCCAGTACTTC
TRBD2,TRBV6-6,TRBJ2-1,-,CASRNLAGVRNEQFF,TGTGCCAGCAGGAATCTAGCGGGAGTCAGGAATGAGCAGTTCTTC
TRBD1,TRBV5-1,TRBJ1-1,few,CASSSGGLFTEAFF,TGCGCCAGCAGCTCAGGGGGCCTATTCACTGAAGCTTTCTTT
-,TRBV9,TRBJ1-2,-,CASSVDSTHNYGYTF,TGTGCCAGCAGCGTAGACAGTACCCATAACTATGGCTACACCTTC
-,TRBV30,TRBJ2-7,-,CAWRGPRHEQYF,TGTGCCTGGAGGGGGCCTAGACACGAGCAGTACTTC
-,TRBV5-4,TRBJ2-2,few,CASSLSRSNTGELFF,TGTGCCAGCAGCTTGTCTAGATCGAACACCGGGGAGCTGTTTTTT
-,TRBV7-8,TRBJ2-3,-,CASSLRMGAADTQYF,TGTGCCAGCAGCTTAAGGATGGGAGCAGCAGATACGCAGTATTTT
TRBD2,TRBV7-2,TRBJ2-1,-,CASTQLSGGHNEQFF,TGTGCCAGTACCCAATTGAGCGGGGGTCACAATGAGCAGTTCTTC
TRBD2,TRBV30,TRBJ2-7,-,CAHTLAGLDEQYF,TGTGCCCACACCTTAGCGGGACTTGACGAGCAGTACTTC
TRBD2,TRBV28,TRBJ2-5,-,CASSLTSGETQYF,TGTGCCAGCAGTTTGACTAGCGGGGAGACCCAGTACTTC
-,TRBV6-1,TRBJ2-3,-,CASSETGNTQYF,TGTGCCAGCAGTGAAACCGGTAATACGCAGTATTTT
-,TRBV28,TRBJ2-7,-,CASSSPGDYEQYF,TGTGCCAGCAGTTCCCCAGGAGACTACGAGCAGTACTTC
-,TRBV5-1,TRBJ2-1,-,CASSSRPNEQFF,TGCGCCAGCAGCTCTAGACCCAATGAGCAGTTCTTC
-,TRBV25-1,TRBJ2-3,-,CASEEQGRSTDTQYF,TGTGCCTCCGAGGAACAAGGACGTAGCACAGATACGCAGTATTTT
TRBD2,TRBV5-1,TRBJ2-5,-,CASSFDSPSGSIGAGETQYF,TGCGCCAGCAGCTTTGATTCCCCTAGCGGGAGCATCGGGGCCGGGGAGACCCAGTACTTC
-,TRBV19,TRBJ1-5,-,CASSSFGSNQPQHF,TGTGCCAGTAGTAGTTTTGGGAGCAATCAGCCCCAGCATTTT
-,TRBV19,TRBJ2-1,few,CASRGFGEDNEQFF,TGTGCCAGTAGGGGGTTTGGGGAGGACAATGAGCAGTTCTTC
-,TRBV6-7,TRBJ1-5,once,CASSYSRTQPQHF,TGTGCCAGCAGTTACTCGAGAACACAGCCCCAGCATTTT
TRBD2,TRBV5-1,TRBJ2-3,-,CASSLAPGLGGTDTQYF,TGCGCCAGCAGCTTGGCACCGGGACTAGGGGGCACAGATACGCAGTATTTT
TRBD2,TRBV6-1,TRBJ2-7,-,CATGAGAYEQYF,TGTGCCACCGGAGCGGGGGCTTACGAGCAGTACTTC
-,TRBV7-3,TRBJ2-5,-,CASSLAGYETQYF,TGTGCCAGCAGCTTGGCAGGGTACGAGACCCAGTACTTC
TRBD2,TRBV4-2,TRBJ2-4,few,CASSQDWREWSKNIQYF,TGTGCCAGCAGCCAAGATTGGCGGGAGTGGAGCAAAAACATTCAGTACTTC
-,TRBV28,TRBJ1-1,-,CASSSWTATEAFF,TGTGCCAGCAGTTCCTGGACAGCTACTGAAGCTTTCTTT
TRBD1,TRBV12-5,TRBJ1-1,-,CASKPRDRGHTEAFF,TGTGCTAGTAAACCCCGGGACAGGGGGCACACTGAAGCTTTCTTT
TRBD1,TRBV27,TRBJ2-7,-,CASSLSDRWNYEQYF,TGTGCCAGCAGTTTATCGGACAGGTGGAACTATGAGCAGTACTTC
TRBD2,TRBV5-4,TRBJ2-2,-,CASSPPGGTVNTGELFF,TGTGCCAGCAGCCCTCCCGGGGGGACGGTTAACACCGGGGAGCTGTTTTTT
-,TRBV6-1,TRBJ1-5,-,CASSEALRRQPQHF,TGTGCCAGCAGTGAAGCGCTGAGACGGCAGCCCCAGCATTTT
-,TRBV7-2,TRBJ2-7,-,CASSSYRVGNYEQYF,TGTGCCAGCAGCTCCTACAGGGTTGGGAACTACGAGCAGTACTTC
-,TRBV5-8,TRBJ1-2,-,CASTWGGGSYGYTF,TGTGCCAGCACCTGGGGGGGCGGAAGCTATGGCTACACCTTC
-,TRBV7-2,TRBJ2-1,-,CASSLLGADEQFF,TGTGCCAGCAGCCTACTGGGGGCTGATGAGCAGTTCTTC
-,TRBV7-2,TRBJ2-7,-,CASSLSYEQYF,TGTGCCAGCAGCTTGTCCTACGAGCAGTACTTC
TRBD2,TRBV9,TRBJ2-3,-,CASGPGLAGGDTQYF,TGTGCCAGCGGACCGGGACTAGCGGGAGGGGATACGCAGTATTTT
TRBD1,TRBV29-1,TRBJ1-1,few,CSVEGGATGVTEAFF,TGCAGCGTTGAAGGCGGGGCGACAGGGGTCACTGAAGCTTTCTTT
-,TRBV7-9,TRBJ2-6,-,CASSLPSGGIGANVLTF,TGTGCCAGCAGCTTACCCAGTGGGGGTATAGGGGCCAACGTCCTGACTTTC
-,TRBV7-2,TRBJ2-7,-,CASSSYRVGNYEQHF,TGTGCCAGCAGCTCCTACAGGGTTGGGAACTACGAGCAGCACTTC